Listed here are 22 T cell receptor beta chains from one sample, sequenced in a study of T-cell memory formation after mild COVID-19. TCRdb processed the 5' RACE reads anew with MiXCR; each CDR3 protein has one entry. The repertoire consists of some 120,000 distinct CDR3 sequences, with approximately 15% occurring once and the leading ten covering 14%. The sequencing input was PBMCs or a T cell subset sorted from them (not recorded which). Receptors originate from an adult woman who had mild COVID-19 (a few samples of this study predate the infection). Cell type and time point are not known.

V gene TRBV29-1 combines with J gene TRBJ2-7, with D maybe TRBD1 (6 bases). Looked up from germline, CDR1 is SQVTM and CDR2 is ANQGSEA. CDR3 size: 12 residues. Trimming took off 3 bases at V and 3 bases at J, with 9 bases between the two ends. In DNA, the CDR3 is TGCAGCGTTGAGGGACAACTCTACGAGCAGTACTTC. Translating it yields CSVEGQLYEQYF.

This clonotype turned up a few times. J is TRBJ2-1 and V is TRBV12-3 or TRBV12-4; 9 nucleotides line up with TRBD1. The CDR3 covers 15 residues. The V segment lost 6 bases and the J segment 2 bases; nucleotides outside the gene matches: 5. The CDR3 region has the DNA TGTGCCAGCAGGCTCACAGGGGGCGCCTACAATGAGCAGTTCTTC. It specifies CASRLTGGAYNEQFF.

This rearrangement joins TRBV18 to TRBJ1-4; the D gene is possibly TRBD1 (6 bases). The V gene lost 4 bases and the J gene lost 9 bases, with 12 bases spanning the gap. Per the germline V gene, CDR1 is KGHSH and CDR2 is LQKENI. The CDR3 length is 13 residues. CDR3 nucleotides: TGTGCCAGCTCACACCGGGACAAACAAAAACTGTTTTTT. It specifies CASSHRDKQKLFF.

The V call is TRBV20-1, the J call TRBJ1-1; no definite D call. Germline V gives CDR1 DFQATT, CDR2 SNEGSKA (reference sequence). V was clipped by 5 bases and J by 1 base, with 8 bases between them. This CDR3 spans 12 amino acids. The CDR3 nucleotides read TGCAGTGCTGCCACATCGAACACTGAAGCTTTCTTT. This codes for CSAATSNTEAFF.

This clonotype was observed a few times. The gene calls are TRBV7-2 and TRBJ2-3; 9 bases fit TRBD2. The V gene end was trimmed by 5 bases and the J gene end by 3 bases; junction bases not matched to a gene: 18. This CDR3 is 19 amino acids long. Germline V CDR1 and CDR2: SGHTA, FQGNSA. CDR3 residues: CASSPEGASGTLGTDTQYF. The CDR3 nucleotides are TGTGCCAGCAGCCCTGAGGGTGCTAGCGGGACCTTGGGAACAGATACGCAGTATTTT.

This clonotype was seen only a few times. This chain connects TRBV2 to TRBJ2-5, with 11 positions matching TRBD1. Germline assignment: CDR1 SNHLY and CDR2 FYNNEI. The trim removed 6 bases at V and 4 bases at J, leaving 7 bases unmatched. The CDR3 is made up of 15 amino acids. The CDR3 DNA reads TGTGCCAGCAGCGGACAGGGGGCGAGAGGAGAGACCCAGTACTTC. Protein product: CASSGQGARGETQYF.

This chain connects TRBV29-1 to TRBJ2-2, with D possibly matching TRBD1 (6 bases). Looked up from germline, CDR1 is SQVTM and CDR2 is ANQGSEA. V shed 2 bases and J shed 4 bases, with 11 bases lying between them. The CDR3 is 14 amino acids. The CDR3 sequence is CSVEKIGGTGELFF. The CDR3 DNA follows: TGCAGCGTTGAAAAAATAGGGGGCACCGGGGAGCTGTTTTTT.

V and J are TRBV7-9 and TRBJ1-2; TRBD1 is a possible D gene (5 bases). The CDR3 has 14 amino acids. CDR1 is SEHNR, CDR2 FQNEAQ, per germline (reference sequence). Trimming cost V 6 bases and J 5 bases, with 16 bases left between them. Here the CDR3 DNA reads TGTGCCAGCAGGGCCACGTGGGGGGTTTATGGCTACACCTTC. Protein sequence: CASRATWGVYGYTF.

This clonotype was seen more than once but under ten times. The gene calls are TRBV2 and TRBJ2-5, with 11 nucleotides matching TRBD2. Germline-derived CDR1 and CDR2 are SNHLY and FYNNEI. The CDR3 extends over 14 amino acids. The junction had 4 bases not matched to a gene; V was cut back by 5 bases and J by 5 bases. The CDR3 protein is CASSRTSGSETQYF. The CDR3 bases are TGTGCCAGCAGTCGGACTAGCGGGTCGGAGACCCAGTACTTC.

The chain couples TRBV6-5 to TRBJ1-5, with 8 nucleotides matching TRBD1. The germline V gene has CDR1 MNHEY and CDR2 SVGAGI. The V gene end was trimmed by 2 bases and the J gene end by 7 bases; junction bases not matched to a gene: 10. This CDR3 has 16 amino acids. The CDR3 DNA sequence: TGTGCCAGCAGTTACCCCGGTATGCGACAGGGGCAGCCCCAGCATTTT. It yields the protein CASSYPGMRQGQPQHF.

The chain has TRBV19 and TRBJ2-7; 7 bases line up with TRBD2. V trimming: 11 bases; J trimming: 0 bases; junction bases outside the gene matches: 4. The V gene's germline CDR1 is LNHDA and CDR2 SQIVND (reference sequence). The CDR3 spans 12 residues. CDR3 in amino acids: CAGGGTSYEQYF. CDR3 coding DNA: TGTGCCGGGGGGGGGACCTCCTACGAGCAGTACTTC.

This clonotype turned up a few times. This chain joins TRBV12-3 or TRBV12-4 and TRBJ2-1; D remains unclear. The V and J ends lost 6 bases and 6 bases respectively, with 15 bases between them. This CDR3 comprises 14 residues. CDR3 protein: CASSFQHSGNEQFF. CDR3 coding DNA: TGTGCCAGCAGCTTTCAGCACTCTGGCAATGAGCAGTTCTTC.

This clonotype was detected a few times. This chain joins TRBV12-3 or TRBV12-4 and TRBJ2-3; D not resolved. With 2 bases removed from V and 4 bases from J, the gap between germline ends came to 13 bases. CDR3 length: 15 residues. CDR3 nucleotides: TGTGCCAGCAGTTTATTTGGGCTCCGGTCAGATACGCAGTATTTT. The encoded protein is CASSLFGLRSDTQYF.

This chain joins TRBV7-2 and TRBJ1-1; no clear D gene. Deletions cut 1 base from V and 7 bases from J, with 4 bases between. Germline-derived CDR1 and CDR2 are SGHTA and FQGNSA. This CDR3 has 11 amino acids. Written as DNA, the CDR3 is TGTGCCAGCAGCTTAGGCTTTGAAGCTTTCTTT. This translates into CASSLGFEAFF.

The CDR3 bases are TGTGCCAGCAGCACAACTAGCGGGAGGTTGCGCTTCGAGCAGTACTTC. Translating gives CASSTTSGRLRFEQYF. This chain connects TRBV7-2 to TRBJ2-7; 12 positions agree with TRBD2. Germline loops: CDR1 SGHTA, CDR2 FQGNSA. The V and J ends lost 5 bases and 6 bases, in that order; junction bases with no gene match: 11. There are 16 residues in the CDR3. The whole variable domain, remainder taken from reference TRBV7-2 and TRBJ2-7, is GAGVSQSPSNKVTEKGKDVELRCDPISGHTALYWYRQSLGQGLEFLIYFQGNSAPDKSGLPSDRFSAERTGGSVSTLTIQRTQQEDSAVYLCASSTTSGRLRFEQYFGPGTRLTVT.

The table lists this clonotype with a few counts. The chain couples TRBV12-3 or TRBV12-4 to TRBJ1-5, with D uncertain. The CDR3 has 13 residues. V was clipped by 5 bases and J by 1 base, with 6 bases between them. CDR3: CASSERSNQPQHF. The CDR3 region has the DNA TGTGCCAGCAGTGAACGAAGCAATCAGCCCCAGCATTTT.

The chain combines TRBV14 with TRBJ1-2; no reliable D call. The CDR3 totals 13 residues. V lost 1 base, J lost 2 bases, and 5 bases lay in between. CDR1 is SGHDN, CDR2 FVKESK, per germline. The CDR3 DNA follows: TGTGCCAGCAGCCAAGGCCACAACTATGGCTACACCTTC. It yields the protein CASSQGHNYGYTF. The full variable domain, completed using reference TRBV14 and TRBJ1-2, is EAGVTQFPSHSVIEKGQTVTLRCDPISGHDNLYWYRRVMGKEIKFLLHFVKESKQDESGMPNNRFLAERTGGTYSTLKVQPAELEDSGVYFCASSQGHNYGYTFGSGTRLTVV.

This clonotype has a handful of counts. The chain uses TRBV7-2 and TRBJ1-2; D call uncertain. Germline CDR1 reads SGHTA; CDR2 reads FQGNSA. This CDR3 comprises 13 residues. V was shortened by 2 bases and J by 5 bases, with 9 bases between the two germline ends. The CDR3 loop is CASSLSTAYGYTF. The CDR3 bases are TGTGCCAGCAGCTTATCTACGGCGTATGGCTACACCTTC.

This clonotype appeared a few times. The V call is TRBV7-3, the J call TRBJ2-1; D is unclear. Germline CDR1 is SGHTA and CDR2 is FQGTGA. With 0 bases removed from V and 2 bases from J, the gap between germline ends came to 11 bases. The CDR3 loop spans 16 amino acids. CDR3 region: CASSLTSTTPYNEQFF. The CDR3 nucleotides read TGTGCCAGCAGCTTAACTAGCACCACCCCCTACAATGAGCAGTTCTTC.

The rearrangement joins TRBV7-2 to TRBJ2-7; D gene ambiguous. Trimming took 5 bases from V and 7 from J, leaving 15 bases between them. The CDR3 runs 13 residues. Germline V gene sequence: CDR1 SGHTA, CDR2 FQGNSA. The CDR3 protein is CASSPTGIREQYF. CDR3 nucleotides: TGTGCCAGCAGCCCCACTGGGATACGGGAGCAGTACTTC.

This chain joins TRBV12-3 or TRBV12-4 and TRBJ2-2; TRBD2 might be the D (6 bases). The CDR3 covers 15 residues. V was trimmed by 6 bases and J by 0 bases, leaving 11 bases between them. Written as DNA, the CDR3 is TGTGCCAGCAGGCGGGACGTCGCGAACACCGGGGAGCTGTTTTTT. Translating gives CASRRDVANTGELFF.

The V call is TRBV3-1, the J call TRBJ2-1, with 11 nucleotides matching TRBD2. After removal of 5 bases from V and 9 bases from J, the junction contained 9 bases not matched to a gene. The CDR3 contains 15 residues. CDR1 LGHDT and CDR2 YNNKEL come from the germline V gene (reference sequence). The CDR3 region is CASSSHSGRASEQFF. CDR3 sequence (DNA): TGTGCCAGCAGCTCGCATAGCGGGAGGGCAAGTGAGCAGTTCTTC.